This entry features one TCR beta chain sequence. Its target is unknown. This sample stems from a study of vaccination and CD4 T cells after COVID-19. Noted treatment: approximately 9-day PBMC culture with coronavirus spike peptide pools or control peptides (ViraFEST assay). At the Johns Hopkins FTIC core, DNA taken from cultured CD4+ T cells was sequenced by way of the Oncomine TCR Beta short-read assay. TCRdb itself ran the PCR reads through MiXCR, one entry per CDR3 protein. The data show about 9,100 distinct CDR3 sequences, with more than 65% seen just once and around 40% held by the top ten. The germline V gene has CDR1 SGHTA and CDR2 FQGTGA. The CDR3 totals 15 residues. V lost 5 bases to trimming and J lost 4 bases; unmatched junction nucleotides: 6.

Sample: CD4+ T cells from blood, cultured in vitro. This clonotype originated in a human donor who had recovered from COVID-19. The chain combines TRBV7-3 with TRBJ2-5, with 11 bases that match TRBD2. CDR3: CASSPYSGRGETQYF. The CDR3 nucleotides read TGTGCCAGCAGCCCCTATAGCGGGAGGGGAGAGACCCAGTACTTC.